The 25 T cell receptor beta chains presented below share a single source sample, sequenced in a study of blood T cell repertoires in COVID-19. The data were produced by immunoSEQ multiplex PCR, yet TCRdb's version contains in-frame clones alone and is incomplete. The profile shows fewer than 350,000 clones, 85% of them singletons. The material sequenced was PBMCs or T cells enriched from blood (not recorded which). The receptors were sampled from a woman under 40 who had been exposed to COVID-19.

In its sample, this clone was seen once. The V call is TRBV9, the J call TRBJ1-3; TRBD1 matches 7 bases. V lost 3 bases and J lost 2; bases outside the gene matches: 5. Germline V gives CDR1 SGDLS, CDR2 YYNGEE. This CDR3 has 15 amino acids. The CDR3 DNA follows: TGTGCCAGCAGCGCATCCACAGGGGCTGGAAACACCATATATTTT. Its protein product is CASSASTGAGNTIYF.

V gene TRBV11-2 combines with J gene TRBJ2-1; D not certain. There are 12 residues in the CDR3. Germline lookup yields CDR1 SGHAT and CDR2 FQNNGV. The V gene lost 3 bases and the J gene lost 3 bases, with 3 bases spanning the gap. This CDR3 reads CASSFIYNEQFF. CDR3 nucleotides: TGTGCCAGCAGCTTCATCTACAATGAGCAGTTCTTC.

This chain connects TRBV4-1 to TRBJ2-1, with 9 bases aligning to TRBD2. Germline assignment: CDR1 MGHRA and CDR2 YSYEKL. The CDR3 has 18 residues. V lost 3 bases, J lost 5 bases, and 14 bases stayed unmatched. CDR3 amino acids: CASSHKVGSGGTNNEQFF. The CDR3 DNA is TGCGCCAGCAGCCACAAAGTAGGAAGCGGGGGGACCAACAATGAGCAGTTCTTC.

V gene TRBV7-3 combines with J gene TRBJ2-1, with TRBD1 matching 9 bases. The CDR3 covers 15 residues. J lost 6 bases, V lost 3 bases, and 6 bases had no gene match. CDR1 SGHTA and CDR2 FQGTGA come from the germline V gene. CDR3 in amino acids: CASSFTGTGINEQFF. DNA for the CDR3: TGTGCCAGCAGCTTTACCGGGACAGGGATCAATGAGCAGTTCTTC.

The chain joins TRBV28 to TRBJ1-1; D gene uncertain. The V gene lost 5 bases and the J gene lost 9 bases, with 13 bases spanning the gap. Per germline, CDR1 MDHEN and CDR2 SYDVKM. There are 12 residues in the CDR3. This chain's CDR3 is CASSPSVTQAFF. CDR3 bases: TGTGCCAGCAGTCCGTCCGTGACACAAGCTTTCTTT.

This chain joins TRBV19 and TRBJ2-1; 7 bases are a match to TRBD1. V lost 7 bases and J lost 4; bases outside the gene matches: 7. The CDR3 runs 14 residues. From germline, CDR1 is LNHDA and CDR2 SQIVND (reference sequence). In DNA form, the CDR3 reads TGTGCCAGTATTGGGGACAGCATTTACAATGAGCAGTTCTTC. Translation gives CASIGDSIYNEQFF.

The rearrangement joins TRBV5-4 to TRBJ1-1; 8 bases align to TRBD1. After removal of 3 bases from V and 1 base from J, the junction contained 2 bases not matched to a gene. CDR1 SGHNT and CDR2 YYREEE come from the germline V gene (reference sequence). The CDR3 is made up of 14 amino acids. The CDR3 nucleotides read TGTGCCAGCAGCTCCCAGGGGGCGAACACTGAAGCTTTCTTT. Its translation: CASSSQGANTEAFF.

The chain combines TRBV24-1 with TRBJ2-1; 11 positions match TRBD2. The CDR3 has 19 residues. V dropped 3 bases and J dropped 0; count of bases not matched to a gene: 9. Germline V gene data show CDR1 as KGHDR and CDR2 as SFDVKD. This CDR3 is CATSDPGTSGTTSYNEQFF. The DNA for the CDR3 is TGTGCCACCAGTGATCCGGGGACTAGCGGAACGACCTCCTACAATGAGCAGTTCTTC.

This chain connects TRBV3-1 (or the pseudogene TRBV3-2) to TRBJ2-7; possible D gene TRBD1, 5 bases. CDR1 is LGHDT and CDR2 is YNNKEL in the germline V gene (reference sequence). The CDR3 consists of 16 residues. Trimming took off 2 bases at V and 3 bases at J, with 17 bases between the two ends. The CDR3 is CASSQLLRGFSYEQYF. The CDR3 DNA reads TGTGCCAGCAGCCAATTGCTAAGGGGATTCAGCTACGAGCAGTACTTC.

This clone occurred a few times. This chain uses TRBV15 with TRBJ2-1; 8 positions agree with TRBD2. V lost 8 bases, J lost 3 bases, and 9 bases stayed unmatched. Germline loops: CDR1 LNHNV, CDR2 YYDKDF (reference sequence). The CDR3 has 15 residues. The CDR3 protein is CATGLSGSYYNEQFF. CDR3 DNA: TGTGCCACCGGCCTGAGCGGGAGCTACTACAATGAGCAGTTCTTC.

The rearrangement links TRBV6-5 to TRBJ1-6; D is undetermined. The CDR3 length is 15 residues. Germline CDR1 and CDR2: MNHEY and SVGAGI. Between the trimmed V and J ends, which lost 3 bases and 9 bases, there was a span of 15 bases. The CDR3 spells CASSYFQSAGSPLHF. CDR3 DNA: TGTGCCAGCAGTTATTTCCAGTCCGCGGGTTCACCCCTCCACTTT.

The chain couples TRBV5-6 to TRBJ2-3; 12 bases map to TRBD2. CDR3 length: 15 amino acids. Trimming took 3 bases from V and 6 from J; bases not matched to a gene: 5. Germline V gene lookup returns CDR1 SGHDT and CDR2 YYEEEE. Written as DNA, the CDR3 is TGTGCCAGCAGCTGGAGAACTAGCGGGGGGGATACGCAGTATTTT. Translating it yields CASSWRTSGGDTQYF.

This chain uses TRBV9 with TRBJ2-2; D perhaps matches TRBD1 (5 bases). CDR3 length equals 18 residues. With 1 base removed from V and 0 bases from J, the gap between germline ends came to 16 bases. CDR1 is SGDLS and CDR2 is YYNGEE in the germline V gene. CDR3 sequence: CASSVYPSGQANTGELFF. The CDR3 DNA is TGTGCCAGCAGCGTATACCCCTCAGGGCAGGCGAACACCGGGGAGCTGTTTTTT. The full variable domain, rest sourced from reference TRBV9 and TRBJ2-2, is DSGVTQTPKHLITATGQRVTLRCSPRSGDLSVYWYQQSLDQGLQFLIQYYNGEERAKGNILERFSAQQFPDLHSELNLSSLELGDSALYFCASSVYPSGQANTGELFFGEGSRLTVL.

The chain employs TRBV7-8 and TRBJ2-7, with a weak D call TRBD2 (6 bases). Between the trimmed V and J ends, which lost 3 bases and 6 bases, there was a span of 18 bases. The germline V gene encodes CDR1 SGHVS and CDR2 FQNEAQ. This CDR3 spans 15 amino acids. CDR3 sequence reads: CASSFTWGESGEQYF. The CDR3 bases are TGTGCCAGCAGCTTCACGTGGGGGGAGTCAGGCGAGCAGTACTTC.

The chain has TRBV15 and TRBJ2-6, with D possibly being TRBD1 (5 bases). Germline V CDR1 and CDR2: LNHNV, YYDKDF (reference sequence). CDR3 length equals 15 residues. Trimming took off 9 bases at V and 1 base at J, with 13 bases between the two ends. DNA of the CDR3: TGTGCCACTCAGGGTTCGGGTTCTGGGGCCAACGTCCTGACTTTC. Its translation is CATQGSGSGANVLTF.

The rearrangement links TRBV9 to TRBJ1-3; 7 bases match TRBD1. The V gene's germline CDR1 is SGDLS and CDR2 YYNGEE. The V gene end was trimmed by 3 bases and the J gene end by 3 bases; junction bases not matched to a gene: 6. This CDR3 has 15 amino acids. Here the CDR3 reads CASSARQGSGNTIYF. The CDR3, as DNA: TGTGCCAGCAGCGCTAGACAGGGAAGTGGAAACACCATATATTTT.

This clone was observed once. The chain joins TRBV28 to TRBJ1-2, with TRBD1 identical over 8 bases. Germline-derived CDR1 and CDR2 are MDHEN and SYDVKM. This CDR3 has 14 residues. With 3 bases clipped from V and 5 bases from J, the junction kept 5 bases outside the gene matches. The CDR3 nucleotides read TGTGCCAGCAGTTTGGGGGGACAGGTGTATGGCTACACCTTC. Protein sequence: CASSLGGQVYGYTF.

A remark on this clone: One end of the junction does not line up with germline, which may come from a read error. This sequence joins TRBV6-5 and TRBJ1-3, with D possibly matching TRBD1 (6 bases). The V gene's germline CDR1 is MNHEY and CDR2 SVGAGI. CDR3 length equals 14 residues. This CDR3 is CASSSGQFGNTIYF. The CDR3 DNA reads TGTGCCAGTAGTTCCGGACAGTTTGGAAACACCATATATTTT.

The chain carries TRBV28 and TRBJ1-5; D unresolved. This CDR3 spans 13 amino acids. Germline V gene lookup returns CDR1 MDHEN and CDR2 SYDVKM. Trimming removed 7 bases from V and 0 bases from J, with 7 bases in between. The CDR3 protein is CASNSGSNQPQHF. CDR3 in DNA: TGTGCCAGCAATTCGGGTAGCAATCAGCCCCAGCATTTT.

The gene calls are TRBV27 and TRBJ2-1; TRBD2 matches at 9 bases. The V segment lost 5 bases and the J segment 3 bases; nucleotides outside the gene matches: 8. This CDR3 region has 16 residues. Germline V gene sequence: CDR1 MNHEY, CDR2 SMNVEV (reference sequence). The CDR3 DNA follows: TGTGCCAGCAGTATGTTAGCGGGAGCGAGCTACAATGAGCAGTTCTTC. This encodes CASSMLAGASYNEQFF.

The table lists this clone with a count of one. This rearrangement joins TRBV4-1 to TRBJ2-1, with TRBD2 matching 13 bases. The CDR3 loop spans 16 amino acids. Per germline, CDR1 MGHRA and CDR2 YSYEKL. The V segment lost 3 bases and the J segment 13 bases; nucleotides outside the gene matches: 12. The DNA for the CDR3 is TGCGCCAGCAGCCACCTCGGACTAGCGGGAGCTTCGGAACAGTTCTTC. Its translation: CASSHLGLAGASEQFF.

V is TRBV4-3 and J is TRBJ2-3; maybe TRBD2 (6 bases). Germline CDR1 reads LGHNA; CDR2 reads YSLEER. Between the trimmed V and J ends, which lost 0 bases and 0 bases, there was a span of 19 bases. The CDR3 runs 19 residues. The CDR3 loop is CASSQESFSGTSSTDTQYF. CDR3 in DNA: TGCGCCAGCAGCCAAGAAAGTTTTTCCGGGACTTCTAGCACAGATACGCAGTATTTT.

The CDR3 loop is CASSRILAGGPVGTGELFF. The CDR3 DNA reads TGTGCCAGCAGCCGCATACTAGCGGGGGGGCCCGTTGGCACCGGGGAGCTGTTTTTT. The V and J genes are TRBV11-2 and TRBJ2-2; 13 positions agree with TRBD2. V dropped 5 bases and J dropped 4; count of bases not matched to a gene: 13. The CDR3 sequence is 19 residues long. Germline V gives CDR1 SGHAT, CDR2 FQNNGV. Looking up the rest from reference TRBV11-2 and TRBJ2-2 gives the full variable domain: EAGVAQSPRYKIIEKRQSVAFWCNPISGHATLYWYQQILGQGPKLLIQFQNNGVVDDSQLPKDRFSAERLKGVDSTLKIQPAKLEDSAVYLCASSRILAGGPVGTGELFFGEGSRLTVL.

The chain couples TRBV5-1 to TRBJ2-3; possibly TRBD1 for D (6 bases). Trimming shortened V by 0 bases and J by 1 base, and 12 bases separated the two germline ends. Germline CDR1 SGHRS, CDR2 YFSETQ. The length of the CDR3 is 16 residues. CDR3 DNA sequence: TGCGCCAGCAGCTTGGCCGTGGCAGGGGGCACAGATACGCAGTATTTT. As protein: CASSLAVAGGTDTQYF.

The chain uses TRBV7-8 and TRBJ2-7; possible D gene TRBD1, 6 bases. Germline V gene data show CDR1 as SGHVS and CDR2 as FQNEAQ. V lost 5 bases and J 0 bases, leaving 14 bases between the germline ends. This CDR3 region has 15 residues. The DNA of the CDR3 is TGTGCCAGCAGCCCTGGGGGCCCGAGCTCCTACGAGCAGTACTTC. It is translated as CASSPGGPSSYEQYF.